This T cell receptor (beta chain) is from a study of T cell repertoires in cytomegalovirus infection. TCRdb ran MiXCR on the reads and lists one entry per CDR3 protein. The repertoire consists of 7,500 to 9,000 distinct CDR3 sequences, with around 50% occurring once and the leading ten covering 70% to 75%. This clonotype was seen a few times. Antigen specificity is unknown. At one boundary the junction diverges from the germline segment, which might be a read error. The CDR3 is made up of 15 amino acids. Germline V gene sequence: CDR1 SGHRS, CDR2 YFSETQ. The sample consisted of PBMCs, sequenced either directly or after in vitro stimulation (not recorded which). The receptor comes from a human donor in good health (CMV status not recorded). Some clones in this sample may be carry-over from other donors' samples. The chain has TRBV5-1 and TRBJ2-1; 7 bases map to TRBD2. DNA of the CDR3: TGCGCCAGCCGCTTGTTCTCGACAGCGGGAAATGAGCCGTTCTTC. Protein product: CASRLFSTAGNEPFF.